This entry features one T cell receptor (beta chain) sequence. Its matching antigen is unknown. At one of its ends the junction is not consistent with the germline gene, which may arise from a read error. All patients picked for sequencing had shown, by flow cytometry, an expansion of CD8+CD57+ cells. Patients had not yet gotten any therapy when their blood was taken for sampling. This CDR3 has 18 residues. Germline CDR1 SGHAT, CDR2 FQNNGV. This sample is drawn from a study of CD8+CD57+ T cells in acquired aplastic anemia. About the research overall: CD4+ and CD8+ cells, once sorted, gave DNA averaging 3.2 ug.

Overall study results and limits: Statistical testing detected no significant gap in CD8+ Simpson's diversity between patients and controls.

Using genomic DNA as the template, TCR beta VDJ and CDR3 profiling was carried out. TCRdb reprocessed the reads with MiXCR, giving one entry per CDR3 protein. The sample carries 150,000 to 200,000 distinct CDR3 sequences, less than 60% recorded once. This rearrangement joins TRBV11-2 to TRBJ1-1, with D hard to call. This clonotype originated in a human donor with aplastic anemia. What was sequenced was sorted CD4+, CD8+, or CD8+CD57+ T cells (not recorded which) from PBMCs. The CDR3 DNA is TGTGCCAGCGGCTTACTGGGCAGGACTCCTATCACGAACACTGAAGCTTTCTTC. Translation: CASGLLGRTPITNTEAFF.